The 10 T cell receptor beta chains reported below all come from one sample, sequenced in a study of cytomegalovirus exposure and HLA in healthy donors. Both 60 Vbeta primers and 13 Jbeta primers went into the PCR. Some clones are missing from TCRdb's copy, which holds only in-frame ones; the method was immunoSEQ multiplex PCR. The table shows more than 95,000 clones, with more than 60% occurring only once. Sample: PBMCs. The receptor source for this set is a young man in good health and CMV-seronegative.

The rearrangement links TRBV14 to TRBJ2-1, with 11 bases identical to TRBD2. The CDR3 length is 18 residues. CDR1 is SGHDN and CDR2 is FVKESK in the germline V gene. Trimming cost V 0 bases and J 7 bases; bases outside gene matches: 11. The CDR3 nucleotides are TGTGCCAGCAGCCAAGACAAAAGTTTCGGGACTAGCGGTAATGAGCAGTTCTTC. This gives the protein CASSQDKSFGTSGNEQFF.

A single count supports this clone. The V gene is TRBV7-6, the J gene TRBJ2-1, with 9 nucleotides matching TRBD1. V dropped 3 bases and J dropped 3; count of bases not matched to a gene: 3. Germline-derived CDR1 and CDR2 are SGHVS and FNYEAQ. The CDR3 runs to 15 residues. For the CDR3, the DNA is TGTGCCAGCAGCTTTGGGACAGGGCTCTACAATGAGCAGTTCTTC. It yields the protein CASSFGTGLYNEQFF.

V and J are TRBV15 and TRBJ2-2; TRBD2 agrees at 8 bases. With V trimmed by 4 bases and J by 6 bases, 7 bases remained unmatched. The V gene's germline CDR1 is LNHNV and CDR2 YYDKDF (reference sequence). The CDR3 length is 15 residues. CDR3 amino acids: CATSTGTRDAGELFF. For the CDR3, the DNA is TGTGCCACCAGCACCGGGACTAGGGATGCCGGGGAGCTGTTTTTT.

This clone was seen a single time. V is TRBV11-3 and J is TRBJ2-5; 8 bases line up with TRBD2. The germline CDR1 and CDR2 sequences are SGHNT and YENEEA. The CDR3 loop spans 16 amino acids. J was trimmed by 2 bases and V by 5 bases; bases with no gene match: 10. The CDR3 DNA follows: TGTGCCAGCAGCCGGAACCCGGGGGGGCAGCAAGAGACCCAGTACTTC. It translates to CASSRNPGGQQETQYF.

This clone was counted between two and nine times. The chain has TRBV15 and TRBJ1-4; no clear D gene. This CDR3 is 12 amino acids long. Germline CDR1 and CDR2: LNHNV and YYDKDF (reference sequence). The V end lost 5 bases, the J end lost 7 bases, and 8 bases lay between the germline ends. The DNA for the CDR3 is TGTGCCACCAGCCAGACGGGTGAAAAACTGTTTTTT. It encodes CATSQTGEKLFF.

The chain employs TRBV5-1 and TRBJ2-7; a possible D gene is TRBD2 (5 bases). Between the trimmed V and J ends, which lost 1 base and 1 base, there was a span of 9 bases. Germline V gene lookup returns CDR1 SGHRS and CDR2 YFSETQ. The CDR3 totals 14 residues. The DNA of the CDR3 is TGCGCCAGCAGCTTGAACGGGGATTCCTACGAGCAGTACTTC. It yields the protein CASSLNGDSYEQYF.

The V and J genes are TRBV7-6 and TRBJ2-7; TRBD2 aligns across 12 bases. The CDR3 runs 18 residues. Germline V CDR1 and CDR2: SGHVS, FNYEAQ. V lost 1 base to trimming and J lost 0 bases; unmatched junction nucleotides: 7. CDR3 sequence: CASSLGTSGTLSSYEQYF. For the CDR3, the DNA is TGTGCCAGCAGCTTAGGGACTAGCGGGACTCTTAGCTCCTACGAGCAGTACTTC.

The J gene is TRBJ1-3, the V gene TRBV10-3, with D tentatively TRBD1 (5 bases). Between the trimmed V and J ends, which lost 7 bases and 0 bases, there was a span of 13 bases. The CDR3 runs 15 residues. Germline V CDR1 and CDR2: ENHRY, SYGVKD. CDR3 nucleotides: TGTGCCATCAACATAGACAGATCCTCTGGAAACACCATATATTTT. This sequence encodes CAINIDRSSGNTIYF.

V is TRBV28 and J is TRBJ2-5; D gene uncertain. Trimming removed 5 bases at V and 5 bases at J, with 6 bases between. There are 11 residues in the CDR3. Germline loops: CDR1 MDHEN, CDR2 SYDVKM. The CDR3 here is CASSPRETQYF. DNA for the CDR3: TGTGCCAGCAGTCCCCGGGAGACCCAGTACTTC.

J is TRBJ2-1 and V is TRBV10-3; 11 bases agree with TRBD2. This CDR3 spans 15 amino acids. Losses at the gene ends were 6 bases for V and 4 bases for J; bases not matched to a gene: 5. The V gene's germline CDR1 is ENHRY and CDR2 SYGVKD. CDR3 protein: CAISDSGGDYNEQFF. DNA for the CDR3: TGTGCCATCAGCGATAGCGGGGGGGATTACAATGAGCAGTTCTTC.